The T cell receptor (beta chain) described here comes from a study of CD8 T cells in Susac syndrome. Germline CDR1 and CDR2: SGHTA and FQGNSA. The J segment lost 4 bases and the V segment lost 0 bases, leaving 13 bases of the junction unmatched. The CDR3 length is 18 residues. Random hexamers were used to reverse transcribe 0.5 to 1 ug of RNA. Amplification of TCR beta CDR3 was carried out by immunoSEQ multiplex PCR, which covered 54 Vbeta and 13 Jbeta segments. TCRdb re-derived calls from the immunoSEQ multiplex PCR reads in MiXCR, one entry per CDR3 protein. The sample holds 170,000 or so distinct CDR3 sequences, approximately 95% seen once.

This sequence was found in a human donor with Susac syndrome. This chain connects TRBV7-2 to TRBJ1-2; 8 positions agree with TRBD1. Sequencing was done on a sample of CD4+ T cells from PBMCs. Here the CDR3 DNA reads TGTGCCAGCAGCTTAGCGGTAACAGGGGGGGCCGCCTCCTATGGCTACACCTTC. Its translation is CASSLAVTGGAASYGYTF. Variable domain in full (rest from reference TRBV7-2 and TRBJ1-2): GAGVSQSPSNKVTEKGKDVELRCDPISGHTALYWYRQSLGQGLEFLIYFQGNSAPDKSGLPSDRFSAERTGGSVSTLTIQRTQQEDSAVYLCASSLAVTGGAASYGYTFGSGTRLTVV.